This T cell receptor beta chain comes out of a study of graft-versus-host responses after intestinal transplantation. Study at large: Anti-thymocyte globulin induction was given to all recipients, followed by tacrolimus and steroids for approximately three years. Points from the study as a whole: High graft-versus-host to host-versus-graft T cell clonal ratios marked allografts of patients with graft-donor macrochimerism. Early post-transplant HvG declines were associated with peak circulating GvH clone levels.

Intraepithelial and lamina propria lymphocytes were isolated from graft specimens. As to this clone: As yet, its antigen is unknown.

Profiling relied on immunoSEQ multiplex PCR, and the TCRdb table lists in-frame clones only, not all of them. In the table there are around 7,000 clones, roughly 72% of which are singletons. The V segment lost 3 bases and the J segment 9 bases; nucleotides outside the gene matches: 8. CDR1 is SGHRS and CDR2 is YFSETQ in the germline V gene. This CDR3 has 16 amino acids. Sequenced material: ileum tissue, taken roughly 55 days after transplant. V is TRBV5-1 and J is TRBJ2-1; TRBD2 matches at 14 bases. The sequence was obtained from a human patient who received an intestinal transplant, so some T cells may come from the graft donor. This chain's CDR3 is CASSWLTSGGAGEQFF. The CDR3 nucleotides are TGCGCCAGCAGCTGGCTGACTAGCGGGGGGGCGGGTGAGCAGTTCTTC.